The subject of this entry is one T cell receptor beta chain. The antigen it recognizes is unknown. No qualities accompany the bases; no much larger clone lies one base away. This sample is part of a study of Graves' ophthalmopathy and Graves' hyperthyroidism (dated by TCRdb to the late 2010s). For the study in its entirety: Peripheral blood was collected before any treatment was given, at the time of initial diagnosis. To tell Graves' ophthalmopathy apart from Graves' hyperthyroidism, and to predict which patients would progress to ophthalmopathy, the study relied on TCR beta repertoire signatures. In total, some 140 blood samples were TCR-sequenced: 43 ophthalmopathy, roughly 80 hyperthyroidism and some 17 hyperthyroidism-to-ophthalmopathy patients. A discovery set of 100 patients (43 ophthalmopathy, about 59 stable hyperthyroidism) was enrolled to explore V-J signatures distinguishing ophthalmopathy from hyperthyroidism. An independent validation cohort was composed of 18 hyperthyroidism patients and about 17 patients who later progressed from hyperthyroidism to ophthalmopathy. In more than five hyperthyroidism patients, the T-cell repertoires found in thyroid tissue were compared with those found in blood. Following sample collection, hyperthyroidism patients were given methimazole at a starting dose of 30 mg daily, and ophthalmopathy patients were given high-dose intravenous methylprednisolone. The 75 to 100 discovery patients were randomly split 7:3 into training and test sets. Beyond this particular receptor, the publication reports: Sample size was not predetermined statistically, and investigators were not blinded to group allocation. In validation, the model predicted ophthalmopathy progression with less than 71% sensitivity and roughly 78% specificity; about a dozen predicted patients were CT-confirmed with GO in a median of about 6.1 months. Most expanded thyroid clonotypes with a frequency above 0.001 also appeared in blood, which suggests that blood repertoires may reflect the immune response in the thyroid. In cross-validation, the 13-signature model distinguished ophthalmopathy from stable hyperthyroidism with approximately 88% sensitivity and about 84% specificity, and in the test set the corresponding values were around 78% and 73%.

The CDR3 runs 16 residues from the cysteine to the phenylalanine. Left in the record is the CDR3 DNA by itself, 48 bases read in frame from the first base. Via the germline V gene, CDR1 is MDHEN and CDR2 SYDVKM. The V end loses 5 bases and the J end loses 5 bases, and a stretch of 19 bases separates them. The ophthalmopathy patients had moderately to severely active disease, with a Clinical Activity Score of 3 or higher, a NOSPECS grade of 4 or higher, and a disease duration of less than 3 months. Patients with other autoimmune diseases, uncontrolled infections, pregnancy or lactation were excluded from the study. Diagnosis relied on clinical symptoms, serum thyroxine, TRAb, thyroid ultrasound and orbital computed tomography. Using Ficoll-Paque density gradient centrifugation, PBMCs were isolated from roughly 9.2 ml of fresh peripheral blood. Trizol reagent was used to extract the total RNA, and its quality was then checked on an Agilent 2100 Bioanalyzer.

TCR beta CDR3 regions were amplified from RNA transcripts for repertoire sequencing. The first round of RT-PCR was done with HTBI primers and the Qiagen OneStep RT-PCR kit, and was followed by a second round of multiplex PCR, then size selection and purification. The libraries underwent paired-end sequencing with 100 bp reads on an Illumina HiSeq2000. The paper's data handling went like this. SOAPnuke was used for read processing, and reads with adapters, uncalled bases, a mean Phred below 15, or no exact constant-primer or identifier match were discarded. COPE v1.2.5 was used to merge high-quality paired reads. Unique nucleotide sequences were defined as clonotypes and aligned to IMGT TRB V, D and J references using MiTCR v1.1. The analysis was limited to V-J combinations with a frequency above 0.0001, which together covered roughly 99% of the repertoires. A TCR clonal expansion and chaos score per V-J combination was defined as the ratio of F50 clonal expansion to chaos observed in the TCRdist matrix. Welch's t-statistics and random forest were used to narrow the features down to around 13 V-J combinations, which were then fed into a naive Bayes classifier. The similarity between thyroid and blood repertoires was quantified using the Morisita-Horn index. The raw public data were reprocessed by TCRdb itself: fastp quality trimming at Q25, MiXCR clonotype calling, in-frame beta chains only. Rows are combined by CDR3 protein, so each entry shows the most common genes and DNA. TCRdb's processing, not the study's, gives the V and J calls here. For this sample there are a few hundred thousand distinct CDR3 sequences; roughly a fifth appear just once. Around 45% of the sample comes from the top ten.

The receptor comes from a woman aged 45-60 years with Graves' ophthalmopathy. Donor details come from another sample of the same person, matched by shared clones. The rearranged segments are TRBV28 and TRBJ1-5, with a tentative D gene TRBD1 over 6 matching bases. The sequenced sample was peripheral blood. The CDR3 protein: CASSPLAQGGDQPQHF. The bases are TGTGCCAGCAGTCCTCTCGCACAGGGAGGAGATCAGCCCCAGCATTTT.